One sample yielded the 25 T cell receptor beta chains listed below, sequenced in a study of cytomegalovirus exposure and HLA in healthy donors. The PCR employed 60 Vbeta primers together with 13 Jbeta primers. Libraries were prepared by immunoSEQ multiplex PCR; TCRdb keeps only in-frame clonotypes and omits some of them. The sample has some 130,000 clones, about 74% seen once. Material: PBMCs. The receptor source for this set is a middle-aged man in good health and CMV-seronegative.

CDR3 DNA sequence: TGTGCCAGCAGGAGAACAGGGGTTGAGGAGCAGTTCTTC. This gives the protein CASRRTGVEEQFF. This chain links TRBV6-5 with TRBJ2-1, with 7 bases identical to TRBD1. Trimming removed 6 bases from V and 10 bases from J; junction bases left unmatched: 9. CDR3 length: 13 amino acids. Per the germline V gene, CDR1 is MNHEY and CDR2 is SVGAGI.

The V and J genes are TRBV2 and TRBJ1-5, with 8 bases aligning to TRBD1. Trimming at V came to 5 bases and at J to 7 bases, leaving 7 bases not matched to a gene. CDR1 is SNHLY, CDR2 FYNNEI, per germline. This CDR3 comprises 14 residues. CDR3 sequence: CASSSTGGIQPQHF. As DNA, the CDR3 is TGTGCCAGCAGTTCCACAGGGGGGATACAGCCCCAGCATTTT.

The chain employs TRBV6-1 and TRBJ2-1, with 10 bases matching TRBD2. After removal of 4 bases from V and 2 bases from J, the junction contained 5 bases not matched to a gene. The CDR3 covers 16 residues. CDR1 is MNHNS and CDR2 is SASEGT in the germline V gene. CDR3 residues: CASSAHLAGAYNEQFF. CDR3 DNA: TGTGCCAGCAGTGCACATCTAGCGGGAGCCTACAATGAGCAGTTCTTC.

The chain uses TRBV4-1 and TRBJ2-7; the match to TRBD2 covers 9 bases. Per germline, CDR1 MGHRA and CDR2 YSYEKL. This CDR3 contains 16 residues. V shed 1 base and J 2 bases; nucleotides not matched to a gene: 6. The CDR3 sequence: CASSQVRAGGPYEQYF. The CDR3 coding sequence is TGCGCCAGCAGCCAAGTTCGAGCGGGGGGACCCTACGAGCAGTACTTC.

This chain uses TRBV7-2 with TRBJ2-7; 7 bases fit TRBD1. V was clipped by 5 bases and J by 6 bases; unmatched bases: 10. The length of the CDR3 is 14 residues. Per the germline V gene, CDR1 is SGHTA and CDR2 is FQGNSA. The CDR3 is CASSPRDRRSEQYF. CDR3 sequence (DNA): TGTGCCAGCAGCCCCCGGGACAGACGGAGCGAGCAGTACTTC.

J is TRBJ1-2 and V is TRBV20-1; D is unclear. Germline assignment: CDR1 DFQATT and CDR2 SNEGSKA (reference sequence). The CDR3 has 11 amino acids. V was clipped by 3 bases and J by 4 bases, with 6 bases between them. The CDR3 coding sequence is TGCAGTGCTAGCGGAGGCTATGGCTACACCTTC. Translating it yields CSASGGYGYTF.

This clone has a handful of counts. The V gene is TRBV7-9, the J gene TRBJ1-1, with D maybe TRBD1 (6 bases). CDR3 length: 14 residues. Trimming cost V 1 base and J 10 bases, with 16 bases left between them. The germline V gene has CDR1 SEHNR and CDR2 FQNEAQ (reference sequence). For the CDR3, the DNA is TGTGCCAGCAGCTTAGAAGGGCCTAGGGGGACAGCTTTCTTT. It yields the protein CASSLEGPRGTAFF.

The V gene is TRBV6-1, the J gene TRBJ2-1; 7 positions agree with TRBD1. The V gene's germline CDR1 is MNHNS and CDR2 SASEGT. V lost 4 bases, J lost 9 bases, and 15 bases stayed unmatched. CDR3 size: 16 residues. The CDR3: CASSGRTGLTGREQFF. The DNA of the CDR3 is TGTGCCAGCAGTGGCCGGACAGGCCTAACCGGGCGTGAGCAGTTCTTC.

The genes are TRBV9 and TRBJ1-4; TRBD1 matches at 8 bases. V gave up 4 bases and J gave up 5 bases; unmatched junction bases: 7. Per the germline V gene, CDR1 is SGDLS and CDR2 is YYNGEE. This CDR3 comprises 15 residues. This CDR3 is CASSSGQANNEKLFF. In DNA form, the CDR3 reads TGTGCCAGCAGCTCGGGACAGGCGAACAATGAAAAACTGTTTTTT.

V gene TRBV29-1 combines with J gene TRBJ1-1; D not resolved. CDR1 is SQVTM and CDR2 is ANQGSEA in the germline V gene. The germline V and J ends were trimmed by 6 bases and 10 bases, with 24 bases remaining between them. The CDR3 extends over 14 amino acids. The CDR3 protein is CSVGRAPRRRVAFF. The CDR3 DNA follows: TGCAGCGTAGGGAGGGCCCCCCGACGGAGGGTAGCTTTCTTT. The whole variable domain, filled in from reference TRBV29-1 and TRBJ1-1, reads SAVISQKPSRDICQRGTSLTIQCQVDSQVTMMFWYRQQPGQSLTLIATANQGSEATYESGFVIDKFPISRPNLTFSTLTVSNMSPEDSSIYLCSVGRAPRRRVAFFGQGTRLTVV.

CDR3 in amino acids: CASTRAGGDEKLFF. The DNA for the CDR3 is TGTGCCAGCACCCGGGCCGGAGGTGATGAAAAACTGTTTTTT. The chain is built from TRBV7-9 and TRBJ1-4; D ambiguous. This CDR3 spans 14 amino acids. CDR1 and CDR2 from the germline V gene are SEHNR and FQNEAQ (reference sequence). Trimming took 7 bases from V and 6 from J, leaving 15 bases between them.

The V gene is TRBV30, the J gene TRBJ2-7; 10 nucleotides line up with TRBD1. Germline lookup yields CDR1 GTSNPN and CDR2 SVGIG (reference sequence). The ends lost 5 bases at V and 4 bases at J; junction bases unmatched: 5. The CDR3 runs 13 residues. As DNA, the CDR3 is TGTGCCTGGGCCGGGACAGGGGTTTACGAGCAGTACTTC. Translation gives CAWAGTGVYEQYF. Looking up the rest from reference TRBV30 and TRBJ2-7 gives the full variable domain: SQTIHQWPATLVQPVGSPLSLECTVEGTSNPNLYWYRQAAGRGLQLLFYSVGIGQISSEVPQNLSASRPQDRQFILSSKKLLLSDSGFYLCAWAGTGVYEQYFGPGTRLTVT.

The chain recombines TRBV19 with TRBJ2-1; 7 nucleotides match TRBD2. The CDR3 consists of 14 residues. Trimming took 7 bases from V and 6 from J; bases not matched to a gene: 9. CDR1 is LNHDA and CDR2 is SQIVND in the germline V gene (reference sequence). For the CDR3, the DNA is TGTGCCAGTACCATGGGGCGGGAGACCAATGAGCAGTTCTTC. Translated, it gives CASTMGRETNEQFF.

V and J are TRBV6-5 and TRBJ2-7; 7 bases agree with TRBD1. CDR3 length equals 15 residues. CDR1 and CDR2 from the germline V gene are MNHEY and SVGAGI. V lost 6 bases to trimming and J lost 0 bases; unmatched junction nucleotides: 8. CDR3 DNA: TGTGCCAGCAGCCCCCGGACAGGAGCCTCCTACGAGCAGTACTTC. Its protein is CASSPRTGASYEQYF.

This clone was picked up one time. This rearrangement joins TRBV2 to TRBJ2-6, with TRBD2 as a possible D gene (5 bases). Germline V gives CDR1 SNHLY, CDR2 FYNNEI. Trimming pared 7 bases from V and 0 bases from J, leaving 19 bases between. The CDR3 has 18 residues. CDR3 sequence reads: CASNEGWAYSSGANVLTF. For the CDR3, the DNA is TGTGCCAGCAATGAGGGTTGGGCCTATAGCTCTGGGGCCAACGTCCTGACTTTC.

The chain recombines TRBV10-3 with TRBJ1-2, with D maybe TRBD1 (5 bases). The V end lost 2 bases, the J end lost 0 bases, and 13 bases lay between the germline ends. CDR1 and CDR2 from the germline V gene are ENHRY and SYGVKD. The CDR3 runs 16 residues. The CDR3 loop is CAISEGFRQSNYGYTF. In DNA, the CDR3 is TGTGCCATCAGTGAGGGGTTCCGACAGTCTAACTATGGCTACACCTTC.

The chain combines TRBV4-3 with TRBJ1-1, with a possible D match to TRBD1 (5 bases). The germline V gene has CDR1 LGHNA and CDR2 YSLEER. The CDR3 spans 15 residues. Trimming took off 4 bases at V and 1 base at J, with 13 bases between the two ends. CDR3 sequence: CASSRGRTRNTEAFF. The CDR3 region has the DNA TGCGCCAGCAGCCGAGGACGGACACGGAACACTGAAGCTTTCTTT.

The chain employs TRBV19 and TRBJ2-3; D is ambiguous. This CDR3 has 12 residues. The germline V and J ends were trimmed by 3 bases and 6 bases, with 7 bases remaining between them. Germline loops: CDR1 LNHDA, CDR2 SQIVND (reference sequence). The chain's CDR3 is CASSIPLDTQYF. CDR3 in DNA: TGTGCCAGTAGTATTCCGTTGGATACGCAGTATTTT.

The chain carries TRBV4-3 and TRBJ1-2; 11 bases are shared with TRBD1. V lost 0 bases, J lost 4 bases, and 7 bases stayed unmatched. In germline, CDR1 is LGHNA, CDR2 YSLEER. The CDR3 covers 17 residues. The CDR3 protein is CASSQDRGDRGFYGYTF. In DNA, the CDR3 is TGCGCCAGCAGCCAAGATCGGGGGGACAGGGGGTTCTATGGCTACACCTTC.

The chain recombines TRBV2 with TRBJ2-1; the D gene is possibly TRBD1 (5 bases). The germline gives CDR1 SNHLY, CDR2 FYNNEI. The CDR3 is 14 residues long. Trimming took 7 bases from V and 7 from J, leaving 17 bases between them. The CDR3 DNA reads as TGTGCCAGCACGCTGGACACCCTTTGGAATGAGCAGTTCTTC. It encodes CASTLDTLWNEQFF. Full variable domain (rest looked up from reference TRBV2 and TRBJ2-1): EPEVTQTPSHQVTQMGQEVILRCVPISNHLYFYWYRQILGQKVEFLVSFYNNEISEKSEIFDDQFSVERPDGSNFTLKIRSTKLEDSAMYFCASTLDTLWNEQFFGPGTRLTVL.

CDR3 sequence reads: CATSRDRARSSYEQYF. CDR3 DNA: TGTGCCACCAGCAGAGACAGGGCTCGAAGCTCCTACGAGCAGTACTTC. This chain links TRBV15 with TRBJ2-7, with D perhaps matching TRBD1 (5 bases). The V end was cut by 0 bases, the J end by 0 bases, with 12 bases between. CDR1 and CDR2 from the germline V gene are LNHNV and YYDKDF (reference sequence). The CDR3 covers 16 residues.

The chain couples TRBV6-4 to TRBJ1-2, with 11 bases matching TRBD1. Losses at the gene ends were 6 bases for V and 8 bases for J; bases not matched to a gene: 8. Germline V CDR1 and CDR2: MRHNA, SNTAGT. The CDR3 is made up of 14 amino acids. The CDR3 coding sequence is TGTGCCAGCAGCACCGGGACAGGGGGACGCGGCTACACCTTC. Its translation is CASSTGTGGRGYTF.

The chain couples TRBV6-6 to TRBJ1-2; a possible D gene is TRBD1 (6 bases). CDR3 length: 13 amino acids. In germline, CDR1 is MNHNY, CDR2 SVGAGI (reference sequence). Trimming shortened V by 6 bases and J by 5 bases, and 13 bases separated the two germline ends. The CDR3 sequence: CASSARTEYGYTF. The CDR3 nucleotides are TGTGCCAGCAGCGCCCGGACAGAGTATGGCTACACCTTC.

The V gene is TRBV19, the J gene TRBJ1-5; D call uncertain. This CDR3 spans 13 amino acids. V was clipped by 5 bases and J by 0 bases, with 5 bases between them. Germline CDR1 LNHDA, CDR2 SQIVND (reference sequence). The CDR3 spells CASSRGSNQPQHF. For the CDR3, the DNA is TGTGCCAGTAGTCGCGGTAGCAATCAGCCCCAGCATTTT.

The gene calls are TRBV18 and TRBJ1-1; 9 bases align to TRBD1. This CDR3 is built from 15 residues. Germline lookup yields CDR1 KGHSH and CDR2 LQKENI. J lost 3 bases, V lost 6 bases, and 8 bases had no gene match. The CDR3 coding sequence is TGTGCCAGCTCCAGACCGGGACAGGGTGACACTGAAGCTTTCTTT. As protein: CASSRPGQGDTEAFF.